What follows are 18 T cell receptor beta chains derived from one specimen sequenced in a study of technical replicates of blood from a few donors (dated by TCRdb to about 2017). Library preparation was by the immunoSEQ multiplex PCR assay. The immuneACCESS repertoire file appears here via TCRdb, limited to in-frame rearrangements. These files lack a portion of the clones; in checked studies, under half of the deficit traces to unresolved V genes, and the cause of the others is not known. The sample table records around 79,000 clones; around 94% of these occur just once. The leading ten clones occupy around 0.37% of the sample. The specimen sequenced was T cells isolated from PBMCs. These receptors were taken from a human donor in good health.

The gene calls are TRBV19 and TRBJ2-7, with 8 bases matching TRBD2. The CDR3 spans 15 residues. V gave up 5 bases and J gave up 2 bases; unmatched junction bases: 8. The germline V gene encodes CDR1 LNHDA and CDR2 SQIVND (reference sequence). The CDR3 reads CASSGAGGATYEQYF. In DNA form, the CDR3 reads TGTGCCAGTAGTGGGGCGGGAGGCGCAACCTACGAGCAGTACTTC.

V is TRBV4-2 and J is TRBJ2-7, with a possible D match to TRBD2 (5 bases). V lost 4 bases, J lost 3 bases, and 10 bases lay in between. CDR1 and CDR2 from the germline V gene are LGHNA and YNFKEQ. The CDR3 loop spans 13 amino acids. Written as DNA, the CDR3 is TGTGCCAGCAGCCCCAAGGAGGTCTACGAGCAGTACTTC. This sequence encodes CASSPKEVYEQYF.

The chain uses TRBV5-1 and TRBJ2-1; 11 bases map to TRBD2. Germline loops: CDR1 SGHRS, CDR2 YFSETQ. This CDR3 contains 16 residues. The V gene end was trimmed by 1 base and the J gene end by 6 bases; junction bases not matched to a gene: 6. The CDR3 spells CASSLWGTSGSNEQFF. The CDR3 DNA reads TGCGCCAGCAGCTTGTGGGGGACTAGCGGTTCCAATGAGCAGTTCTTC.

V and J are TRBV11-3 and TRBJ2-7; the D gene is possibly TRBD1 (6 bases). The CDR3 is 12 residues long. The germline CDR1 and CDR2 sequences are SGHNT and YENEEA. The ends were cut back, 2 bases at V and 12 bases at J, with 14 bases in the middle. The CDR3 DNA reads TGTGCCAGCAGCTTATCCCAGGGGTATCGGTACTTC. Its protein is CASSLSQGYRYF.

V gene TRBV28 combines with J gene TRBJ1-1, with D possibly TRBD1 on 5 matching bases. The V gene lost 3 bases and the J gene lost 6 bases, with 11 bases spanning the gap. Germline-derived CDR1 and CDR2 are MDHEN and SYDVKM. The CDR3 is 13 residues long. In DNA, the CDR3 is TGTGCCAGCAGTTTTCCCGCGGGGGCTGAAGCTTTCTTT. It specifies CASSFPAGAEAFF.

V and J are TRBV19 and TRBJ1-5; TRBD1 matches at 10 bases. This CDR3 contains 14 residues. Germline CDR1 is LNHDA and CDR2 is SQIVND (reference sequence). The V gene end was trimmed by 6 bases and the J gene end by 5 bases; junction bases not matched to a gene: 4. The CDR3 loop is CASRSGQGDQPQHF. For the CDR3, the DNA is TGTGCCAGTAGGTCAGGACAGGGGGATCAGCCCCAGCATTTT.

The CDR3 DNA is TGTGCCAGCAGTGACCGAAGGAGGGGCAGGGGGACCTTCTCTGGAAACACCATATATTTT. Protein sequence: CASSDRRRGRGTFSGNTIYF. J is TRBJ1-3 and V is TRBV6-4, with 7 bases fitting TRBD1. CDR3 length equals 20 residues. Trimming took 2 bases from V and 0 from J; bases not matched to a gene: 16. Germline CDR1 is MRHNA and CDR2 is SNTAGT.

This chain uses TRBV19 with TRBJ2-7; tentative D call: TRBD1 (6 bases). The germline V and J ends were trimmed by 4 bases and 3 bases, with 10 bases remaining between them. Germline-derived CDR1 and CDR2 are LNHDA and SQIVND (reference sequence). CDR3 length equals 13 residues. CDR3 DNA sequence: TGTGCCAGTAGTAGTACAGGGATCTACGAGCAGTACTTC. Translated: CASSSTGIYEQYF. Looking up the rest from reference TRBV19 and TRBJ2-7 gives the full variable domain: DGGITQSPKYLFRKEGQNVTLSCEQNLNHDAMYWYRQDPGQGLRLIYYSQIVNDFQKGDIAEGYSVSREKKESFPLTVTSAQKNPTAFYLCASSSTGIYEQYFGPGTRLTVT.

The chain combines TRBV5-5 with TRBJ2-7, with D perhaps TRBD1 (5 bases). The CDR3 is made up of 17 amino acids. V gave up 2 bases and J gave up 6 bases, with 24 bases separating them. CDR1 and CDR2 from the germline V gene are SGHKS and YYEKEE (reference sequence). CDR3 protein: CASSFDSDPGALLEQYF. In DNA, the CDR3 is TGTGCCAGCAGCTTTGACTCGGATCCTGGGGCACTCCTCGAGCAGTACTTC.

The table lists this clone with a count of one. The rearrangement uses TRBV13 and TRBJ2-2, with D maybe TRBD2 (6 bases). The CDR3 extends over 15 amino acids. Trimming removed 3 bases from V and 0 bases from J, with 8 bases in between. Per germline, CDR1 PRHDT and CDR2 FYEKMQ (reference sequence). The CDR3 protein is CASSFSGTNTGELFF. For the CDR3, the DNA is TGTGCCAGCAGCTTTAGCGGAACGAACACCGGGGAGCTGTTTTTT.

V and J are TRBV19 and TRBJ2-2; possible D gene TRBD1, 5 bases. In germline, CDR1 is LNHDA, CDR2 SQIVND (reference sequence). This CDR3 has 14 residues. Trimming left V 3 bases short and J 6 bases short, with 11 bases between. Here the CDR3 reads CASSIGPTAGELFF. In DNA, the CDR3 is TGTGCCAGTAGTATTGGACCGACAGCCGGGGAGCTGTTTTTT. Full variable domain (remainder filled in from reference TRBV19 and TRBJ2-2): DGGITQSPKYLFRKEGQNVTLSCEQNLNHDAMYWYRQDPGQGLRLIYYSQIVNDFQKGDIAEGYSVSREKKESFPLTVTSAQKNPTAFYLCASSIGPTAGELFFGEGSRLTVL.

The chain links TRBV29-1 to TRBJ1-1; no clear D. V lost 5 bases, J lost 5 bases, and 15 bases lay in between. CDR1 SQVTM and CDR2 ANQGSEA come from the germline V gene. The CDR3 has 13 amino acids. DNA for the CDR3: TGCAGCGTTCTCCTGGGTGAGAGGACTGAAGCTTTCTTT. Translated: CSVLLGERTEAFF.

The genes are TRBV7-7 and TRBJ2-7, with D maybe TRBD2 (6 bases). Germline V gene data show CDR1 as SSHAT and CDR2 as FNYEAQ (reference sequence). With 5 bases removed from V and 0 bases from J, the gap between germline ends came to 11 bases. CDR3 length: 14 amino acids. The CDR3 loop reads CASSPTGVSYEQYF. The CDR3 DNA follows: TGTGCCAGCAGCCCAACGGGGGTCTCCTACGAGCAGTACTTC. Looking up the rest from reference TRBV7-7 and TRBJ2-7 gives the full variable domain: GAGVSQSPRYKVTKRGQDVTLRCDPISSHATLYWYQQALGQGPEFLTYFNYEAQPDKSGLPSDRFSAERPEGSISTLTIQRTEQRDSAMYRCASSPTGVSYEQYFGPGTRLTVT.

The genes are TRBV18 and TRBJ1-4; TRBD1 aligns across 12 bases. The junction had 20 bases not matched to a gene; V was cut back by 8 bases and J by 10 bases. The CDR3 is 18 residues long. Germline assignment: CDR1 KGHSH and CDR2 LQKENI. The CDR3 DNA sequence: TGTGCCAGCCAAGAGGCCGGGACAGGGGGCTTCAATGAAGGAAAACTGTTTTTT. It yields the protein CASQEAGTGGFNEGKLFF.

V usage is TRBV4-1 and J usage is TRBJ2-3; 7 positions match TRBD2. CDR1 and CDR2 from the germline V gene are MGHRA and YSYEKL. Trimming removed 6 bases from V and 0 bases from J; junction bases left unmatched: 15. The length of the CDR3 is 18 residues. The CDR3: CASRTIYKLASSTDTQYF. CDR3 nucleotide sequence: TGCGCCAGCAGAACAATTTATAAACTAGCGTCGAGCACAGATACGCAGTATTTT.

This clone was counted a single time. The DNA of the CDR3 is TGTGCCAGCAGAGGAAGTGAAGGGGGATTCTACGAGCAGTACTTC. The encoded protein is CASRGSEGGFYEQYF. The genes are TRBV6-1 and TRBJ2-7; D is perhaps TRBD1 (6 bases). Deletions cut 6 bases from V and 3 bases from J, with 18 bases between. Germline lookup yields CDR1 MNHNS and CDR2 SASEGT. The CDR3 has 15 amino acids.

The gene calls are TRBV28 and TRBJ2-7; D is possibly TRBD2 (6 bases). The CDR3 has 16 amino acids. V was shortened by 3 bases and J by 2 bases, with 17 bases between the two germline ends. Germline CDR1 reads MDHEN; CDR2 reads SYDVKM. The CDR3 region is CASSFYGGILTYEQYF. The CDR3, as DNA: TGTGCCAGCAGTTTTTATGGCGGGATACTTACCTACGAGCAGTACTTC.

The V and J genes are TRBV5-1 and TRBJ2-3; TRBD2 matches 8 bases. The CDR3 has 16 amino acids. The ends lost 1 base at V and 6 bases at J; junction bases unmatched: 10. Looked up from germline, CDR1 is SGHRS and CDR2 is YFSETQ. The CDR3 is CASSLLGLDGPDTQYF. CDR3 coding DNA: TGCGCCAGCAGCTTGTTGGGACTAGATGGTCCGGATACGCAGTATTTT.